The 20 T cell receptor beta chains listed next were all sequenced from one sample in a study of regulatory T cells in long-lasting Graves disease. Documented time point: newly diagnosed GD, antithyroid drugs for less than 3 months. The TCR library was made from RNA that had been extracted from PBMCs in TRIzol. Arm-PCR of CDR3 regions and iRepertoire HTBI primers were used to build TCR beta libraries. MiXCR, run by TCRdb on the multiplex PCR reads, gives a single entry per CDR3 protein. The sample carries 400,000 to 500,000 distinct CDR3 sequences, about a sixth recorded once. The sample was also reused in another study, on T cells in Graves' hyperthyroidism and ophthalmopathy.

Here the sequenced sample was peripheral blood mononuclear cells (PBMCs), taken at new diagnosis, from a patient treated with antithyroid drugs. The origin of the receptors is a young woman with Graves disease.

The chain links TRBV7-9 to TRBJ2-7; the D gene is possibly TRBD2 (5 bases). Germline-derived CDR1 and CDR2 are SEHNR and FQNEAQ (reference sequence). V lost 5 bases to trimming and J lost 4 bases, with 15 bases between them. The CDR3 contains 14 residues. This CDR3 is CASSQAEQTYEQYF. CDR3 DNA sequence: TGTGCCAGCAGCCAAGCGGAACAGACTTACGAGCAGTACTTC.

This clonotype was counted ten times or more. V and J are TRBV7-3 and TRBJ2-3; the match to TRBD1 covers 8 bases. J lost 1 base, V lost 2 bases, and 5 bases had no gene match. In germline, CDR1 is SGHTA, CDR2 FQGTGA. The CDR3 extends over 16 amino acids. The CDR3 coding sequence is TGTGCCAGCAGCTTATTGCCGGACAGGGGCACAGATACGCAGTATTTT. It translates to CASSLLPDRGTDTQYF.

The V gene is TRBV7-8, the J gene TRBJ2-7, with D perhaps matching TRBD1 or TRBD2 (6 bases each). The ends were cut back, 5 bases at V and 0 bases at J, with 17 bases in the middle. Germline V gene sequence: CDR1 SGHVS, CDR2 FQNEAQ. The CDR3 loop spans 16 amino acids. CDR3 DNA sequence: TGTGCCAGCAGCCCATCCGGGGGCCCTAGCTCCTACGAGCAGTACTTC. Its protein is CASSPSGGPSSYEQYF.

There are a few counts of this clonotype. The rearrangement joins TRBV30 to TRBJ2-3; 8 bases line up with TRBD2. This CDR3 is 19 amino acids long. The V gene's germline CDR1 is GTSNPN and CDR2 SVGIG (reference sequence). V trimming: 4 bases; J trimming: 2 bases; junction bases outside the gene matches: 20. The CDR3 coding sequence is TGTGCCTGGAATTCGGGAACTAGCGGCAGAGGATTGATCACAGATACGCAGTATTTT. Its protein product is CAWNSGTSGRGLITDTQYF.

This clonotype was observed at least ten times. CDR3 protein: CASSAATGTNSYEQYF. The DNA for the CDR3 is TGTGCCAGCAGTGCCGCTACAGGGACTAATTCCTACGAGCAGTACTTC. The rearrangement uses TRBV6-1 and TRBJ2-7, with a weak D call TRBD2 (7 bases). CDR3 size: 16 residues. Germline V lookup: CDR1 MNHNS, CDR2 SASEGT. Trimming took off 4 bases at V and 1 base at J, with 17 bases between the two ends.

This clonotype was counted a few times. This sequence joins TRBV24-1 and TRBJ2-1; 8 bases line up with TRBD1. The CDR3 extends over 15 amino acids. Germline loops: CDR1 KGHDR, CDR2 SFDVKD. V was clipped by 4 bases and J by 8 bases; unmatched bases: 9. The CDR3 coding sequence is TGTGCCACCAGTGACCCAAACGACAGGGGCCATGAGCAGTTCTTC. Encoded protein: CATSDPNDRGHEQFF.

This clonotype was observed at least ten times. The chain joins TRBV2 to TRBJ2-5, with D possibly TRBD2 on 6 matching bases. The CDR3 is 19 amino acids. Trimming shortened V by 4 bases and J by 5 bases, and 29 bases separated the two germline ends. CDR1 SNHLY and CDR2 FYNNEI come from the germline V gene. CDR3 in DNA: TGTGCCAGCAGTGTCGTTCAAGCGGGCCTTCAGCAGGGTTGGGAGACCCAGTACTTC. Translating it yields CASSVVQAGLQQGWETQYF.

The chain is built from TRBV29-1 and TRBJ1-1; D not certain. The CDR3 length is 12 residues. Trimming stripped 0 bases from V and 7 bases from J, with 9 bases between. Germline loops: CDR1 SQVTM, CDR2 ANQGSEA. The CDR3 sequence: CSVEDRGFEAFF. The CDR3 coding sequence is TGCAGCGTTGAAGATCGAGGATTTGAAGCTTTCTTT.

V gene TRBV13 combines with J gene TRBJ2-7, with 7 bases matching TRBD1. Unmatched junction bases numbered 14, after V lost 3 bases and J lost 0 bases. From germline, CDR1 is PRHDT and CDR2 FYEKMQ (reference sequence). The CDR3 spans 18 residues. CDR3 sequence: CASSFLLPGQSSSYEQYF. CDR3 coding DNA: TGTGCCAGCAGCTTTTTACTGCCGGGACAGTCTAGCTCCTACGAGCAGTACTTC.

This clonotype was seen ten or more times. V is TRBV6-5 and J is TRBJ2-7; TRBD1 might be the D (5 bases). Trimming removed 4 bases from V and 5 bases from J, with 9 bases in between. The CDR3 consists of 12 residues. Germline V gene data show CDR1 as MNHEY and CDR2 as SVGAGI. The CDR3, as DNA: TGTGCCAGCAGTTTTCAGGGCCACGAGCAGTACTTC. Protein sequence: CASSFQGHEQYF.

This clonotype was picked up a small number of times. V gene TRBV9 combines with J gene TRBJ1-3; weak D call: TRBD1 (6 bases). V was clipped by 3 bases and J by 6 bases, with 10 bases between them. Germline V gene lookup returns CDR1 SGDLS and CDR2 YYNGEE. There are 13 residues in the CDR3. CDR3 sequence: CASSEGHLNTIYF. CDR3 DNA: TGTGCCAGCAGCGAGGGACACCTAAACACCATATATTTT.

The chain couples TRBV7-3 to TRBJ2-2, with D perhaps TRBD2 (6 bases). Trimming removed 5 bases from V and 0 bases from J, with 16 bases in between. The CDR3 length is 17 residues. The germline V gene has CDR1 SGHTA and CDR2 FQGTGA. The CDR3 DNA sequence: TGTGCCAGCAGCCCTGGCCCTAGCGAGACGAACACCGGGGAGCTGTTTTTT. Its protein is CASSPGPSETNTGELFF.

This clonotype has only a few counts. The chain joins TRBV7-9 to TRBJ2-7; D gene ambiguous. The CDR3 consists of 14 residues. CDR1 is SEHNR and CDR2 is FQNEAQ in the germline V gene (reference sequence). Trimming left V 5 bases short and J 2 bases short, with 13 bases between. The CDR3 sequence: CASSPELLPYEQYF. The CDR3 nucleotides read TGTGCCAGCAGCCCCGAGTTGCTTCCCTACGAGCAGTACTTC.

There are many counts of this clonotype. The chain links TRBV18 to TRBJ2-7; 11 bases match TRBD1. Germline values: CDR1 KGHSH, CDR2 LQKENI. V dropped 6 bases and J dropped 6; count of bases not matched to a gene: 7. The CDR3 covers 14 residues. The CDR3 sequence is CASSYGQGAAEQYF. CDR3 bases: TGTGCCAGCTCGTACGGACAGGGGGCAGCCGAGCAGTACTTC.

At least ten counts were recorded for this clonotype. The chain joins TRBV28 to TRBJ1-1; no clear D gene. Germline-derived CDR1 and CDR2 are MDHEN and SYDVKM. V was pared by 3 bases and J by 1 base, with 12 bases between. This CDR3 contains 15 residues. CDR3 sequence (DNA): TGTGCCAGCAGTTTGCCCCTCTGGGGGAACACTGAAGCTTTCTTT. Its translation: CASSLPLWGNTEAFF.

This clonotype was observed at least ten times. This sequence joins TRBV6-1 and TRBJ2-7; D remains ambiguous. The V end lost 6 bases, the J end lost 0 bases, and 15 bases lay between the germline ends. Germline V lookup: CDR1 MNHNS, CDR2 SASEGT. This CDR3 has 15 residues. This chain's CDR3 is CASSLVGFASYEQYF. CDR3 DNA: TGTGCCAGCAGCCTAGTTGGGTTTGCCTCCTACGAGCAGTACTTC.

This clonotype showed up many times. The V call is TRBV5-1, the J call TRBJ1-2, with unresolved D. The CDR3 loop spans 14 amino acids. V dropped 4 bases and J dropped 1 base, with 11 bases sitting between them. CDR1 and CDR2 from the germline V gene are SGHRS and YFSETQ. This chain's CDR3 is CASSVGQLNYGYTF. The CDR3 bases are TGCGCCAGCAGCGTCGGGCAGCTTAACTATGGCTACACCTTC. The full variable domain, completed using reference TRBV5-1 and TRBJ1-2, is KAGVTQTPRYLIKTRGQQVTLSCSPISGHRSVSWYQQTPGQGLQFLFEYFSETQRNKGNFPGRFSGRQFSNSRSEMNVSTLELGDSALYLCASSVGQLNYGYTFGSGTRLTVV.

This clonotype came up many times. V gene TRBV7-2 combines with J gene TRBJ2-3; 7 positions match TRBD2. The ends lost 4 bases at V and 6 bases at J; junction bases unmatched: 7. CDR3 size: 14 residues. The germline CDR1 and CDR2 sequences are SGHTA and FQGNSA. The CDR3 nucleotides are TGTGCCAGCAGCTCACCAAACGGGAGGGATACGCAGTATTTT. Protein: CASSSPNGRDTQYF.

This clonotype was observed a handful of times. This chain joins TRBV27 and TRBJ2-7; TRBD2 agrees at 9 bases. The CDR3 spans 14 residues. Per germline, CDR1 MNHEY and CDR2 SMNVEV (reference sequence). Unmatched junction bases numbered 3, after V lost 3 bases and J lost 3 bases. CDR3 bases: TGTGCCAGCAGTTTGACTAGCGGATACTACGAGCAGTACTTC. Its protein is CASSLTSGYYEQYF.

This clonotype was recorded at least ten times. The chain recombines TRBV3-1 with TRBJ2-3; 7 nucleotides match TRBD2. V shed 0 bases, J shed 1 base, and the junction held 1 base outside the gene matches. CDR1 and CDR2 from the germline V gene are LGHDT and YNNKEL (reference sequence). This CDR3 is 15 amino acids long. The CDR3 loop reads CASSQDGRRTDTQYF. The CDR3 DNA reads as TGTGCCAGCAGCCAAGACGGGAGGCGCACAGATACGCAGTATTTT.